These 20 T cell receptor beta chains were all obtained from the same sample, sequenced in a study of regulatory dendritic cells for organ transplantation. Sequenced by immunoSEQ multiplex PCR; TCRdb stores in-frame clones only, minus some. The sample lists 20,000 to 25,000 clones, 60% to 80% occurring once. Sequencing used memory CD4+ T cells from blood. The subset is: CD45RO+ memory T cells. The receptors come from a human donor in good health.

The V gene is TRBV19, the J gene TRBJ2-7, with 10 nucleotides matching TRBD1. The CDR3 has 12 amino acids. Germline values: CDR1 LNHDA, CDR2 SQIVND (reference sequence). Unmatched junction bases numbered 3, after V lost 9 bases and J lost 4 bases. The CDR3 nucleotides read TGTGCCAGCCGGGACAGGGGTTACGAGCAGTACTTC. Its translation: CASRDRGYEQYF.

The chain recombines TRBV18 with TRBJ2-7; no reliable D call. V lost 5 bases, J lost 5 bases, and 13 bases lay in between. This CDR3 has 13 amino acids. CDR1 KGHSH and CDR2 LQKENI come from the germline V gene. This chain's CDR3 is CASSSQVRDEQYF. The CDR3 DNA reads as TGTGCCAGCTCATCCCAGGTTCGCGACGAGCAGTACTTC.

This clone was detected only a few times. The rearrangement links TRBV7-2 to TRBJ2-1; 7 bases align to TRBD1. Per germline, CDR1 SGHTA and CDR2 FQGNSA. V shed 4 bases, J shed 8 bases, and the junction held 11 bases outside the gene matches. CDR3 length equals 15 residues. The CDR3 reads CASSSEGAGWDEQFF. In DNA, the CDR3 is TGTGCCAGCAGCTCCGAGGGGGCAGGCTGGGATGAGCAGTTCTTC.

The rearrangement uses TRBV7-8 and TRBJ2-7; D is unclear. From germline, CDR1 is SGHVS and CDR2 FQNEAQ. CDR3 length: 13 amino acids. V was cut by 6 bases and J by 0 bases, with 9 bases left in between. CDR3 residues: CASSKKSSYEQYF. The CDR3 nucleotides read TGTGCCAGCAGTAAGAAGAGCTCCTACGAGCAGTACTTC.

V usage is TRBV4-3 and J usage is TRBJ1-6, with D uncertain. This CDR3 has 13 residues. Germline assignment: CDR1 LGHNA and CDR2 YSLEER. V was cut by 2 bases and J by 9 bases, with 8 bases left in between. The CDR3 here is CASSQREASPLHF. Here the CDR3 DNA reads TGCGCCAGCAGCCAACGGGAAGCTTCACCCCTCCACTTT.

The rearrangement joins TRBV9 to TRBJ2-1, with TRBD1 matching over 10 bases. Germline V gene lookup returns CDR1 SGDLS and CDR2 YYNGEE. The CDR3 has 16 residues. After removal of 4 bases from V and 5 bases from J, the junction contained 9 bases not matched to a gene. The CDR3 sequence: CASSPRQGAGDNEQFF. Written as DNA, the CDR3 is TGTGCCAGCAGCCCCCGACAGGGGGCAGGTGACAATGAGCAGTTCTTC.

This clone was seen a handful of times. The chain uses TRBV6-5 and TRBJ2-1, with unresolved D. The V end lost 2 bases, the J end lost 1 base, and 12 bases lay between the germline ends. The CDR3 is made up of 16 amino acids. The V gene's germline CDR1 is MNHEY and CDR2 SVGAGI. The CDR3 region has the DNA TGTGCCAGCAGTTACGGGTGGGTGAGGTCCTACAATGAGCAGTTCTTC. It yields the protein CASSYGWVRSYNEQFF.

The CDR3 region has the DNA TGTGCCAGCAGGACTAGCGGAGGCACAGATACGCAGTATTTT. As protein: CASRTSGGTDTQYF. The gene calls are TRBV6-6 and TRBJ2-3; 9 positions agree with TRBD2. The germline gives CDR1 MNHNY, CDR2 SVGAGI (reference sequence). The CDR3 extends over 14 amino acids. V lost 6 bases, J lost 1 base, and 2 bases stayed unmatched.

The chain recombines TRBV7-8 with TRBJ1-5, with D maybe TRBD1 (5 bases). Trimming removed 1 base at V and 0 bases at J, with 10 bases between. Germline V CDR1 and CDR2: SGHVS, FQNEAQ. The CDR3 consists of 16 residues. The CDR3 DNA is TGTGCCAGCAGCTTAGTAAGGACACTTAGCAATCAGCCCCAGCATTTT. Translation: CASSLVRTLSNQPQHF.

This clone has a handful of counts. The chain is built from TRBV29-1 and TRBJ2-1; D is ambiguous. Trimming pared 4 bases from V and 9 bases from J, leaving 13 bases between. CDR1 SQVTM and CDR2 ANQGSEA come from the germline V gene. The CDR3 loop spans 12 amino acids. As DNA, the CDR3 is TGCAGCGTTGGAAGTCAGCCGGGTGAGCAGTTCTTC. Protein: CSVGSQPGEQFF.

The chain carries TRBV19 and TRBJ1-1, with 10 bases lining up with TRBD1. Germline trimming cut 4 bases from V and 4 bases from J; bases unmatched to any gene: 18. This CDR3 is built from 19 residues. Germline assignment: CDR1 LNHDA and CDR2 SQIVND (reference sequence). The CDR3 loop is CASSTPRDRGLRGITEAFF. CDR3 coding DNA: TGTGCCAGTAGTACGCCCCGGGACAGGGGTCTGAGGGGGATCACTGAAGCTTTCTTT.

The chain has TRBV7-2 and TRBJ2-5, with D uncertain. Trimming left V 2 bases short and J 5 bases short, with 15 bases between. Germline V CDR1 and CDR2: SGHTA, FQGNSA. This CDR3 is built from 15 residues. The CDR3 region has the DNA TGTGCCAGCAGCTTACAGTATCTAGTACGGGAGACCCAGTACTTC. Its protein product is CASSLQYLVRETQYF. The variable domain in full, completed from reference TRBV7-2 and TRBJ2-5, reads GAGVSQSPSNKVTEKGKDVELRCDPISGHTALYWYRQSLGQGLEFLIYFQGNSAPDKSGLPSDRFSAERTGGSVSTLTIQRTQQEDSAVYLCASSLQYLVRETQYFGPGTRLLVL.

This chain connects TRBV6-5 to TRBJ1-1, with 9 bases fitting TRBD1. Germline CDR1 and CDR2: MNHEY and SVGAGI. The CDR3 has 14 residues. V shed 4 bases, J shed 5 bases, and the junction held 5 bases outside the gene matches. CDR3 nucleotide sequence: TGTGCCAGCAGTTTCCCTGACAGGGGGACTGAAGCTTTCTTT. Amino acid sequence: CASSFPDRGTEAFF.

V is TRBV5-6 and J is TRBJ2-5; 12 nucleotides align to TRBD2. This CDR3 region has 15 residues. V lost 2 bases, J lost 2 bases, and 1 base stayed unmatched. CDR1 is SGHDT and CDR2 is YYEEEE in the germline V gene. The CDR3 loop is CASSLLAGGQETQYF. CDR3 DNA: TGTGCCAGCAGCTTACTAGCGGGGGGACAAGAGACCCAGTACTTC.

This clone was picked up a small number of times. The chain couples TRBV5-4 to TRBJ2-6; no clear D. Per the germline V gene, CDR1 is SGHNT and CDR2 is YYREEE (reference sequence). This CDR3 is 15 amino acids long. The V and J ends lost 4 bases and 0 bases respectively, with 8 bases between them. DNA for the CDR3: TGTGCCAGCAGCCCCTTCCTCTCTGGGGCCAACGTCCTGACTTTC. Residues: CASSPFLSGANVLTF.

This chain connects TRBV27 to TRBJ2-5; no clear D gene. Deletions cut 6 bases from V and 5 bases from J, with 10 bases between. CDR3 length equals 12 residues. The germline V gene encodes CDR1 MNHEY and CDR2 SMNVEV (reference sequence). CDR3 sequence reads: CASSSPSETQYF. The CDR3 bases are TGTGCCAGCAGCTCCCCTTCTGAGACCCAGTACTTC.

This chain joins TRBV6-1 and TRBJ1-1; D might be TRBD1 (5 bases). The CDR3 has 14 amino acids. Trimming shortened V by 5 bases and J by 5 bases, and 15 bases separated the two germline ends. Germline lookup yields CDR1 MNHNS and CDR2 SASEGT. The DNA of the CDR3 is TGTGCCAGCAGTTGGGGGGACGGGGGGACTGAAGCTTTCTTT. Its translation is CASSWGDGGTEAFF.

This clone has only one observation. The V and J genes are TRBV4-3 and TRBJ2-2, with D tentatively TRBD2 (6 bases). Germline lookup yields CDR1 LGHNA and CDR2 YSLEER. Trimming removed 6 bases from V and 5 bases from J, with 13 bases in between. The CDR3 length is 14 residues. As DNA, the CDR3 is TGCGCCAGCAGGACTAGATCGGGGACCGGGGAGCTGTTTTTT. Its protein is CASRTRSGTGELFF.

The chain combines TRBV5-1 with TRBJ2-5; D is undetermined. Trimming cost V 0 bases and J 0 bases, with 6 bases left between them. Germline CDR1 SGHRS, CDR2 YFSETQ. The CDR3 loop spans 14 amino acids. As DNA, the CDR3 is TGCGCCAGCAGCTTGGCGTATAACCAAGAGACCCAGTACTTC. It is translated as CASSLAYNQETQYF.

Only a few counts were recorded for this clone. V and J are TRBV7-6 and TRBJ2-7; 7 bases match TRBD1. The V gene's germline CDR1 is SGHVS and CDR2 FNYEAQ. Unmatched junction bases numbered 4, after V lost 3 bases and J lost 5 bases. The CDR3 runs 13 residues. CDR3 DNA: TGTGCCAGCAGCTTCAACCAGGGGGACGAGCAGTACTTC. This translates into CASSFNQGDEQYF.